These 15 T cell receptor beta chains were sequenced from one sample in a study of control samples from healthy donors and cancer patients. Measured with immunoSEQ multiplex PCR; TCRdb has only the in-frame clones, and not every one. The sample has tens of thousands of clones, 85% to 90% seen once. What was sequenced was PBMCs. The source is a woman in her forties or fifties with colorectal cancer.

DNA of the CDR3: TGTGCCACCAGGCAGGCGGATAATTCACCCCTCCACTTT. This gives the protein CATRQADNSPLHF. This chain links TRBV15 with TRBJ1-6, with D uncertain. This CDR3 has 13 residues. Germline-derived CDR1 and CDR2 are LNHNV and YYDKDF (reference sequence). Between the trimmed V and J ends, which lost 6 bases and 5 bases, there was a span of 8 bases.

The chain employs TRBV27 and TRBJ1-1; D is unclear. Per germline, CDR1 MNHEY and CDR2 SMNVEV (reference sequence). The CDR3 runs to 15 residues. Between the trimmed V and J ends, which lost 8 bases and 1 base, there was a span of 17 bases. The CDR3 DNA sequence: TGTGCCAGCTCAGCCTATCGGACCCAGAACACTGAAGCTTTCTTT. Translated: CASSAYRTQNTEAFF.

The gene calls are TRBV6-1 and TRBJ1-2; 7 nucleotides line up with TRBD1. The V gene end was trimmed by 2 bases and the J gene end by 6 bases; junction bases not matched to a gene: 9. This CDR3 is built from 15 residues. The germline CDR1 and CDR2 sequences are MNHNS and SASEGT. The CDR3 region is CASSEQKGARNGYTF. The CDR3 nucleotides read TGTGCCAGCAGTGAACAAAAGGGGGCGCGAAATGGCTACACCTTC.

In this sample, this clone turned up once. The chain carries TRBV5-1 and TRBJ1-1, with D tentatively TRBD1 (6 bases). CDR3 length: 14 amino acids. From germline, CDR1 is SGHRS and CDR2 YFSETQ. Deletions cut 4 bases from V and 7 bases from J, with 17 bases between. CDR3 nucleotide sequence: TGCGCCAGCAGCCCCGGGACACAAGAGGGTGAAGCTTTCTTT. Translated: CASSPGTQEGEAFF.

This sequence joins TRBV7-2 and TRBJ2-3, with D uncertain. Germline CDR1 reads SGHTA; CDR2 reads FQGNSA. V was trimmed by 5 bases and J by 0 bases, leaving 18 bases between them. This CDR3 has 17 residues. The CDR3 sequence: CASSPRWEHTSTDTQYF. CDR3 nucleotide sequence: TGTGCCAGCAGCCCCCGTTGGGAACACACTAGCACAGATACGCAGTATTTT. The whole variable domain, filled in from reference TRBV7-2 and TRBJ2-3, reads GAGVSQSPSNKVTEKGKDVELRCDPISGHTALYWYRQSLGQGLEFLIYFQGNSAPDKSGLPSDRFSAERTGGSVSTLTIQRTQQEDSAVYLCASSPRWEHTSTDTQYFGPGTRLTVL.

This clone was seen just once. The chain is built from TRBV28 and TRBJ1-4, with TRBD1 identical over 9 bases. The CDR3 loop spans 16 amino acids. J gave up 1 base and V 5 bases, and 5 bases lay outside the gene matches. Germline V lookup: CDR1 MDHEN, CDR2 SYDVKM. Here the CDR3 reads CASSTYRGQTNEKLFF. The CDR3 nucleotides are TGTGCCAGCAGTACTTACAGGGGGCAAACTAATGAAAAACTGTTTTTT.

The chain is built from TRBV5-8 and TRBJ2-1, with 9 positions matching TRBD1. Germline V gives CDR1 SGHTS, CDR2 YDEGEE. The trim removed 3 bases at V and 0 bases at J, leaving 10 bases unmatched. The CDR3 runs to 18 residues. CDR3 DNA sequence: TGTGCCAGCAGCTCGCCCTCTGGGACAGGGAGCTCCTACAATGAGCAGTTCTTC. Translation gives CASSSPSGTGSSYNEQFF.

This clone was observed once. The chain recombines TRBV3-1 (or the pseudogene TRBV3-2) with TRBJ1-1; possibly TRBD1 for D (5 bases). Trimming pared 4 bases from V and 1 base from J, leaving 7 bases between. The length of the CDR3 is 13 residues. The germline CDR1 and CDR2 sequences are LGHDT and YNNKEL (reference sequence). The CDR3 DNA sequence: TGTGCCAGCAGCCCGGGGGGGAACACTGAAGCTTTCTTT. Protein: CASSPGGNTEAFF.

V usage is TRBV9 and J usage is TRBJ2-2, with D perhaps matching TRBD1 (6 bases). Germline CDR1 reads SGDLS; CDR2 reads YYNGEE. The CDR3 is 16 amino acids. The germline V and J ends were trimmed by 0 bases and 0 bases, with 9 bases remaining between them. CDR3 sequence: CASSVGGHANTGELFF. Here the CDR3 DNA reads TGTGCCAGCAGCGTAGGGGGACATGCGAACACCGGGGAGCTGTTTTTT.

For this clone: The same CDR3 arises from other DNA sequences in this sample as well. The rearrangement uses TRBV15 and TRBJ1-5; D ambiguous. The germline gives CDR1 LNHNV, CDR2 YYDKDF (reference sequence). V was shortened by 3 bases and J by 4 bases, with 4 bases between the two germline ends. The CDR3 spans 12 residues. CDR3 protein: CATSRDNQPQHF. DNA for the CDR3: TGTGCCACCAGCAGGGATAATCAGCCCCAGCATTTT. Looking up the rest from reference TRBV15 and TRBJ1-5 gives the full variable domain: DAMVIQNPRYQVTQFGKPVTLSCSQTLNHNVMYWYQQKSSQAPKLLFHYYDKDFNNEADTPDNFQSRRPNTSFCFLDIRSPGLGDTAMYLCATSRDNQPQHFGDGTRLSIL.

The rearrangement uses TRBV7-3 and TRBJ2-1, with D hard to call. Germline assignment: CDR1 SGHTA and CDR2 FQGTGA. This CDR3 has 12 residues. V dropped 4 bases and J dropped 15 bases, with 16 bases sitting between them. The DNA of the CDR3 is TGTGCCAGCAGCTCCACAGAAACTCGGGTGTTCTTC. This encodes CASSSTETRVFF.

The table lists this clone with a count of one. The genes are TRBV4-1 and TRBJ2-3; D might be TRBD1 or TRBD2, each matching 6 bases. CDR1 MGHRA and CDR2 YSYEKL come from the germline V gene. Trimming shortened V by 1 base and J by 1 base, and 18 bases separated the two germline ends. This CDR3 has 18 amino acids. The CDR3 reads CASSQAPWGAGGTDTQYF. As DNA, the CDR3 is TGCGCCAGCAGCCAAGCCCCCTGGGGGGCAGGGGGCACAGATACGCAGTATTTT.

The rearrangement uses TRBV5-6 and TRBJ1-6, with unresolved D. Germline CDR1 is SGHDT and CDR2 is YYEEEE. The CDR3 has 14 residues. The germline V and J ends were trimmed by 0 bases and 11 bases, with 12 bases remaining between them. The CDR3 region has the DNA TGTGCCAGCAGCTTGGTTCGGCCAGCCGCACCCCTCCACTTT. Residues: CASSLVRPAAPLHF. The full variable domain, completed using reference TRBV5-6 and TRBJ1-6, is DAGVTQSPTHLIKTRGQQVTLRCSPKSGHDTVSWYQQALGQGPQFIFQYYEEEERQRGNFPDRFSGHQFPNYSSELNVNALLLGDSALYLCASSLVRPAAPLHFGNGTRLTVT.

The CDR3 protein is CASSQHAGANTGELFF. The DNA of the CDR3 is TGTGCCAGCAGCCAACATGCGGGGGCAAACACCGGGGAGCTGTTTTTT. The V gene is TRBV14, the J gene TRBJ2-2; perhaps TRBD2 as D (7 bases). Trimming took 2 bases from V and 2 from J, leaving 12 bases between them. The CDR3 loop spans 16 amino acids. Germline CDR1 reads SGHDN; CDR2 reads FVKESK.

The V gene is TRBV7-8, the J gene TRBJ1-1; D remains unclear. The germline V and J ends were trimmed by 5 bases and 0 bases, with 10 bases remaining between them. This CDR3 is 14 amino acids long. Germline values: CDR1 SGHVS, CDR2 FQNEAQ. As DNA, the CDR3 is TGTGCCAGCAGCCCCAGCCAGGTGAACACTGAAGCTTTCTTT. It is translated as CASSPSQVNTEAFF.